This TCR beta chain stems from a study of T cell repertoires in cytomegalovirus infection. On the study more broadly: It was the public TCR beta signatures that indicated both CMV infection and matching HLA type. General study results and limits: CMV-specific TCR beta clonotypes restricted by HLA-C dominated the ex vivo response. Cumulative frequency (of public TCR beta family members) identified carriers of CMV plus the relevant HLA.

In TCRdb, the reads were re-called with MiXCR into one record per CDR3 protein. The sample shows 500,000 to 600,000 distinct CDR3 sequences, approximately 16% of them seen only once. This clonotype was recorded at least ten times. What it binds is not known. Trimming removed 5 bases from V and 4 bases from J, with 9 bases in between. The CDR3 is made up of 13 amino acids. From germline, CDR1 is SGHVS and CDR2 FNYEAQ. Sequencing used CD8+ T cells from PBMCs. The V gene is TRBV7-6, the J gene TRBJ1-5, with D possibly TRBD1 on 6 matching bases. The receptor's source is a human donor in good health (CMV status not recorded). Some clones in this sample may be carry-over from other donors' samples. CDR3: CASSHGQNQPQHF. The CDR3, as DNA: TGTGCCAGCAGCCACGGACAGAATCAGCCCCAGCATTTT. Looking up the rest from reference TRBV7-6 and TRBJ1-5 gives the full variable domain: GAGVSQSPRYKVTKRGQDVALRCDPISGHVSLYWYRQALGQGPEFLTYFNYEAQQDKSGLPNDRFSAERPEGSISTLTIQRTEQRDSAMYRCASSHGQNQPQHFGDGTRLSIL.